Presented here are 11 T cell receptor beta chains from one specimen sequenced in a study of blood T cell repertoires in COVID-19 (dated by TCRdb to about 2020). Library preparation was by the immunoSEQ multiplex PCR assay. The clones in this table, taken by TCRdb from immuneACCESS, are in-frame only. Not every clone is retained; where verified, under half of the shortfall comes from an unresolved V gene, and the cause of the rest is unknown. Across this sample there are 250,000 or so clones, with 85% seen only once. Together, the top ten hold approximately 6.6% of the sample. The specimen was PBMCs or T cells enriched from blood (not recorded which). The source of these receptors is a woman aged 45-65 years who had been exposed to COVID-19.

The gene calls are TRBV9 and TRBJ2-7; 9 nucleotides agree with TRBD1. The CDR3 spans 15 residues. Per germline, CDR1 SGDLS and CDR2 YYNGEE. V was pared by 3 bases and J by 4 bases, with 8 bases of the junction left unmatched. The CDR3 coding sequence is TGTGCCAGCAGCGCGACCGGGACAGGGACATACGAGCAGTACTTC. This gives the protein CASSATGTGTYEQYF.

This chain uses TRBV12-3 or TRBV12-4 with TRBJ1-5; no clear D gene. The CDR3 consists of 13 residues. Between the trimmed V and J ends, which lost 6 bases and 4 bases, there was a span of 10 bases. This CDR3 is CASSPTGNQPQHF. CDR3 nucleotides: TGTGCCAGCAGCCCGACGGGAAATCAGCCCCAGCATTTT.

This clone was recorded once. The CDR3 loop is CASSLSTEAFF. The CDR3 DNA follows: TGTGCCAGCAGTTTATCAACTGAAGCTTTCTTT. V usage is TRBV28 and J usage is TRBJ1-1; no reliable D call. The CDR3 runs 11 residues. Germline values: CDR1 MDHEN, CDR2 SYDVKM. V was clipped by 1 base and J by 5 bases, with 2 bases between them.

CDR3 nucleotide sequence: TGTGCCAGCAGCTTAGAGGCTAGCGGGGGGCTATACAATGAGCAGTTCTTC. This gives the protein CASSLEASGGLYNEQFF. This chain links TRBV7-9 with TRBJ2-1; 11 positions match TRBD2. J was trimmed by 4 bases and V by 1 base; bases with no gene match: 6. This CDR3 spans 17 amino acids. Germline-derived CDR1 and CDR2 are SEHNR and FQNEAQ (reference sequence).

The rearrangement uses TRBV24-1 and TRBJ1-6; D is uncertain. The length of the CDR3 is 14 residues. CDR1 KGHDR and CDR2 SFDVKD come from the germline V gene. V lost 11 bases, J lost 0 bases, and 10 bases lay in between. The DNA for the CDR3 is TGTGCCATCAATGGGAGCTCCTATAATTCACCCCTCCACTTT. Its protein is CAINGSSYNSPLHF.

The J gene is TRBJ1-2, the V gene TRBV18; tentative D call: TRBD1 (6 bases). The CDR3 is 14 amino acids. The V end was cut by 4 bases, the J end by 0 bases, with 9 bases between. Germline loops: CDR1 KGHSH, CDR2 LQKENI. The CDR3 reads CASSRGDTNYGYTF. The CDR3 DNA is TGTGCCAGCTCACGTGGGGACACTAACTATGGCTACACCTTC.

This chain connects TRBV11-2 to TRBJ1-1; the D is unclear. V gave up 3 bases and J gave up 7 bases, with 6 bases separating them. Germline V gene data show CDR1 as SGHAT and CDR2 as FQNNGV. This CDR3 has 11 amino acids. The CDR3 loop is CASSFRVEAFF. CDR3 DNA: TGTGCCAGCAGCTTTCGAGTTGAAGCTTTCTTT.

The chain uses TRBV7-7 and TRBJ2-6, with TRBD1 as a possible D gene (5 bases). This CDR3 region has 16 residues. The V gene's germline CDR1 is SSHAT and CDR2 FNYEAQ (reference sequence). Trimming left V 5 bases short and J 4 bases short, with 15 bases between. CDR3 sequence reads: CASSPYQGSGANVLTF. The DNA for the CDR3 is TGTGCCAGCAGCCCATATCAGGGCTCCGGGGCCAACGTCCTGACTTTC.

Only one count was recorded for this clone. The chain carries TRBV19 and TRBJ2-2; the match to TRBD1 covers 7 bases. The CDR3 totals 14 residues. Germline V lookup: CDR1 LNHDA, CDR2 SQIVND (reference sequence). V dropped 8 bases and J dropped 1; count of bases not matched to a gene: 4. In DNA, the CDR3 is TGTGCCAGTTTACAGGGGTTGAACACCGGGGAGCTGTTTTTT. This translates into CASLQGLNTGELFF. Full variable domain (rest looked up from reference TRBV19 and TRBJ2-2): DGGITQSPKYLFRKEGQNVTLSCEQNLNHDAMYWYRQDPGQGLRLIYYSQIVNDFQKGDIAEGYSVSREKKESFPLTVTSAQKNPTAFYLCASLQGLNTGELFFGEGSRLTVL.

The chain carries TRBV9 and TRBJ1-2; 7 bases are shared with TRBD1. Trimming removed 6 bases from V and 5 bases from J; junction bases left unmatched: 13. CDR1 SGDLS and CDR2 YYNGEE come from the germline V gene. CDR3 size: 15 residues. CDR3 sequence: CASTPAGTAFYGYTF. The CDR3 coding sequence is TGTGCCAGCACCCCCGCCGGGACAGCCTTTTATGGCTACACCTTC.

The chain is built from TRBV15 and TRBJ1-1; D perhaps matches TRBD1 (5 bases). CDR3 length equals 14 residues. Trimming shortened V by 7 bases and J by 2 bases, and 14 bases separated the two germline ends. Germline-derived CDR1 and CDR2 are LNHNV and YYDKDF (reference sequence). The CDR3 DNA reads as TGTGCCACCACCCAGACAGACCTAAACACTGAAGCTTTCTTT. Protein sequence: CATTQTDLNTEAFF.